The source of this T cell receptor beta chain is a study of shared clonotypes between healthy human individuals. Trimming left V 0 bases short and J 1 base short, with 16 bases between. The CDR3 sequence is 17 residues long. Germline CDR1 reads SGHRS; CDR2 reads YFSETQ. In the case of this clone: Its antigen is not known.

Findings of the study overall: Four donors shared 4.5% to 6.5% of their naive CD4 clonotypes. Richness estimates generally favored naive over memory subsets.

Data came from immunoSEQ multiplex PCR; TCRdb stores just in-frame clones and leaves some out. The data hold over a million clones, with around 82% observed a single time. The V call is TRBV5-1, the J call TRBJ1-1; D call uncertain. The receptor comes from a man younger than 35 in good health. Some clones in this sample may be carry-over from other donors' samples. The sample comprised memory CD4+ T cells from PBMCs. Subset: CD45RA-negative fraction. The chain's CDR3 is CASSLASIRTSNTEAFF. The CDR3 nucleotides read TGCGCCAGCAGCTTGGCGTCTATTAGGACCTCGAACACTGAAGCTTTCTTT.